This T cell receptor (beta chain) was retrieved from a study of T cells in Graves' hyperthyroidism and ophthalmopathy. Study-wide results and caveats: Most thyroid clonotypes with frequency above 0.001 were detected in blood. By a 13 V-J model, ophthalmopathy was set apart from stable hyperthyroidism.

Amplified regions were TCR beta CDR3 sequences from RNA transcripts. The primer set for the first-round RT-PCR of the TCR CDR3 was HTBI. TCRdb re-analysed the multiplex PCR reads in MiXCR, keeping a single row per CDR3 protein. The sample includes more than 300,000 distinct CDR3 sequences, about a sixth of them seen just once. At least ten counts were recorded for this clonotype. Its antigen remains unidentified. V dropped 8 bases and J dropped 4 bases, with 20 bases sitting between them. CDR3 size: 16 residues. Germline assignment: CDR1 SNHLY and CDR2 FYNNEI. Hyperthyroidism had been newly diagnosed in patients aged 18 to 65, and its duration was under 2 months. PBMCs were sourced from approximately 9.3 ml fresh peripheral blood.

V usage is TRBV2 and J usage is TRBJ1-4; no reliable D call. The sequencing sample was made of blood. The TCR sequence derives from a woman aged 30 to 39 with Graves' hyperthyroidism that later progressed to Graves' ophthalmopathy. The CDR3 DNA follows: TGTGCCAGCCACGCGGCCCCAAATGAAAGTAATGAAAAACTGTTTTTT. Translation: CASHAAPNESNEKLFF. The variable domain in full, completed from reference TRBV2 and TRBJ1-4, reads EPEVTQTPSHQVTQMGQEVILRCVPISNHLYFYWYRQILGQKVEFLVSFYNNEISEKSEIFDDQFSVERPDGSNFTLKIRSTKLEDSAMYFCASHAAPNESNEKLFFGSGTQLSVL.